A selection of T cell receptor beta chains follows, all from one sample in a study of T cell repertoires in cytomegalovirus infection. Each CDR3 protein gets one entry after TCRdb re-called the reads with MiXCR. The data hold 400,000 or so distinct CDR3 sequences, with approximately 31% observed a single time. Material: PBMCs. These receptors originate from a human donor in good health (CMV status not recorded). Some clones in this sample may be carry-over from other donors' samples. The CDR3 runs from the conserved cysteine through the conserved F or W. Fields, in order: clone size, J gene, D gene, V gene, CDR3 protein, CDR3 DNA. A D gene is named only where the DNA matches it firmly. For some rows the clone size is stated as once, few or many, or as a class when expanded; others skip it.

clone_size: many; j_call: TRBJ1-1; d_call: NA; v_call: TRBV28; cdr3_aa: CASTVQGWDTEAFF; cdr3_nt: TGTGCCAGCACTGTACAGGGATGGGACACTGAAGCTTTCTTT
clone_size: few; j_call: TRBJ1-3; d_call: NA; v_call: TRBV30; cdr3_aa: CAWSVPSFSGNTIYF; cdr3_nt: TGTGCCTGGAGTGTACCTAGCTTCTCTGGAAACACCATATATTTT
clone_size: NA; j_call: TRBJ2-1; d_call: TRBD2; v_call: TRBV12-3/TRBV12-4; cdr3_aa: CASRLAGQSSYNEQFF; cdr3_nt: TGTGCCAGCAGGCTAGCGGGGCAAAGCTCCTACAATGAGCAGTTCTTC
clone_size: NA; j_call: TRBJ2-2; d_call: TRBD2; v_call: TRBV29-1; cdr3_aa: CSAILAGGNTGELFF; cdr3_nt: TGCAGCGCAATACTAGCGGGGGGTAACACCGGGGAGCTGTTTTTT
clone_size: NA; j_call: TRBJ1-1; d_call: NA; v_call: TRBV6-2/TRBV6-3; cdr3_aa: CASSPNRQGEAFF; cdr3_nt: TGTGCCAGCAGCCCGAATCGGCAGGGTGAAGCTTTCTTT
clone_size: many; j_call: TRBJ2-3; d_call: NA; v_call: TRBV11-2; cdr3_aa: CASRQVGYSTDTQYF; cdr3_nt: TGTGCCAGCCGCCAGGTTGGTTACAGCACAGATACGCAGTATTTT
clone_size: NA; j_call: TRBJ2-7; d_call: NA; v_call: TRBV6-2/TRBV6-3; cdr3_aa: CASSWAQAPTYEQYF; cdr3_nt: TGTGCCAGCAGTTGGGCACAGGCCCCTACCTACGAGCAGTACTTC
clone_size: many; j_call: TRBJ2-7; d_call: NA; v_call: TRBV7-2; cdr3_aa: CASSPLGLDQYF; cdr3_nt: TGTGCCAGCAGCCCACTGGGTCTCGACCAGTACTTC
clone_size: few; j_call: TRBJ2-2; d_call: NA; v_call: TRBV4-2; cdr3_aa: CASSQDRGSWLNTGELFF; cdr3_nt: TGTGCCAGCAGCCAAGATCGAGGAAGCTGGCTCAACACCGGGGAGCTGTTTTTT
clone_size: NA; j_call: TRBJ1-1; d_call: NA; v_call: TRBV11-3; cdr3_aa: CASSSRAGGNTEAFF; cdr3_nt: TGTGCCAGCAGCTCCAGAGCTGGAGGGAACACTGAAGCTTTCTTT
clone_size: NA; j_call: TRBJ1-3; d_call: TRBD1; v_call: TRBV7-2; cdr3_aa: CASSQGEQGVGNTIYF; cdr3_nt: TGTGCCAGCAGCCAGGGGGAACAGGGGGTAGGAAACACCATATATTTT
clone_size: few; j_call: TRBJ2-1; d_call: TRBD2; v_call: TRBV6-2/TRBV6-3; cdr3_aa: CASSYRASGGSSSYNEQFF; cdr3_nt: TGTGCCAGCAGTTACCGAGCTAGCGGGGGGTCAAGCTCCTACAATGAGCAGTTCTTC
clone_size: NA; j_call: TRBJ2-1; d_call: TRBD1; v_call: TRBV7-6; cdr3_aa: CASSLGGGTGDNEQFF; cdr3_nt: TGTGCCAGCAGCTTAGGGGGGGGGACAGGGGACAATGAGCAGTTCTTC
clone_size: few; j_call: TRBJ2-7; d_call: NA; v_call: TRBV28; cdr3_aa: CASSLYQGGEQYF; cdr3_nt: TGTGCCAGCAGTTTATACCAGGGCGGCGAGCAGTACTTC
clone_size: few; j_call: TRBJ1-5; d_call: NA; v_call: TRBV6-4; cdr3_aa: CASSPTDGVNQPQHF; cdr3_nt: TGTGCCAGCAGTCCTACCGACGGGGTGAATCAGCCCCAGCATTTT
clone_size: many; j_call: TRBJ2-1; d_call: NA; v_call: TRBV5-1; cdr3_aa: CASSRDPSSYNEQFF; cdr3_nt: TGCGCCAGCAGCCGGGACCCGAGCTCCTACAATGAGCAGTTCTTC
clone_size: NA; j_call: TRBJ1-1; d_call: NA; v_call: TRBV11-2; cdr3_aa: CASSPDAGNTEAFF; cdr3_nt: TGTGCCAGCAGCCCCGACGCGGGTAACACTGAAGCTTTCTTT
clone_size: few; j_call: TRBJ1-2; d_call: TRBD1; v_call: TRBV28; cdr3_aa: CASGGIGTGDGYGYTF; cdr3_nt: TGTGCCAGCGGGGGGATAGGGACAGGGGACGGCTATGGCTACACCTTC
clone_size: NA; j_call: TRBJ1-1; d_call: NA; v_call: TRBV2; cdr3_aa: CASPREGSYTEAFF; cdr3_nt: TGTGCCAGCCCCCGGGAGGGTAGCTACACTGAAGCTTTCTTT
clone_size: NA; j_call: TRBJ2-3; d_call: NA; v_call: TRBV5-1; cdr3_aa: CASSLMTGSTDTQYF; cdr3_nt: TGCGCCAGCAGCTTGATGACGGGTAGCACAGATACGCAGTATTTT
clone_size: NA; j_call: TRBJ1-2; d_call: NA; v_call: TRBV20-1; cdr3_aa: CSASLQKDYGYTF; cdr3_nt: TGCAGTGCTAGCCTACAGAAAGACTATGGCTACACCTTC
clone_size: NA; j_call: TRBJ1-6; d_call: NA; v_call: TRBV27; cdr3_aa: CASSIARDSYNSPLHF; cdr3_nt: TGTGCCAGCAGTATCGCCCGGGACTCCTATAATTCACCCCTCCACTTT
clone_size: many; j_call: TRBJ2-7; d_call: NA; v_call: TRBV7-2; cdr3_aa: CASSLEGLPGHREQYF; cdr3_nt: TGTGCCAGCAGCTTAGAGGGGTTACCGGGACATCGAGAGCAGTACTTC